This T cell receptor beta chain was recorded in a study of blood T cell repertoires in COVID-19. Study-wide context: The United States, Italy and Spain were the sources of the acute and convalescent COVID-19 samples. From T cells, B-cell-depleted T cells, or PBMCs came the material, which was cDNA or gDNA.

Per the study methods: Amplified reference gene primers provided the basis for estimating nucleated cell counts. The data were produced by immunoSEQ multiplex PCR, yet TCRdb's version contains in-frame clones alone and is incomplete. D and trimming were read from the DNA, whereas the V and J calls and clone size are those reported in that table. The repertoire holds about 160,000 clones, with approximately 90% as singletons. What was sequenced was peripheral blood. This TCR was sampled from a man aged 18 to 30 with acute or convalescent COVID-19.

Here the CDR3 reads CASSLWAGEAFF. CDR3 DNA sequence: TGTGCCAGCAGTTTATGGGCGGGGGAAGCTTTCTTT. The chain recombines TRBV12-3 or TRBV12-4 with TRBJ1-1; D is undetermined. This CDR3 has 12 residues. V lost 2 bases to trimming and J lost 8 bases, with 9 bases between them.